Listed here are 2 T cell receptor beta chains from one sample, sequenced in a study of blood T cell repertoires in COVID-19. Profiling relied on immunoSEQ multiplex PCR, and the TCRdb table lists in-frame clones only, not all of them. The data show around 280,000 clones, 70% to 90% seen once. Sequenced input: peripheral blood. Every receptor here comes from a woman in her 30s who had recovered from COVID-19.

The gene calls are TRBV5-1 and TRBJ2-1, with 15 nucleotides matching TRBD2. V dropped 4 bases and J dropped 10; count of bases not matched to a gene: 3. CDR3 size: 14 residues. CDR1 and CDR2 (germline): SGHRS, YFSETQ. The CDR3 DNA reads as TGCGCCAGCAGCCCCGGGACTAGCGGGGGGGAGCAGTTCTTC. Its translation: CASSPGTSGGEQFF.

The chain employs TRBV2 and TRBJ2-5, with D possibly being TRBD2 (5 bases). The V gene's germline CDR1 is SNHLY and CDR2 FYNNEI. The V and J ends lost 6 bases and 1 base respectively, with 18 bases between them. The CDR3 has 16 residues. CDR3: CASRRAPRLIQETQYF. In DNA, the CDR3 is TGTGCCAGCAGGAGGGCTCCACGTCTTATCCAAGAGACCCAGTACTTC.